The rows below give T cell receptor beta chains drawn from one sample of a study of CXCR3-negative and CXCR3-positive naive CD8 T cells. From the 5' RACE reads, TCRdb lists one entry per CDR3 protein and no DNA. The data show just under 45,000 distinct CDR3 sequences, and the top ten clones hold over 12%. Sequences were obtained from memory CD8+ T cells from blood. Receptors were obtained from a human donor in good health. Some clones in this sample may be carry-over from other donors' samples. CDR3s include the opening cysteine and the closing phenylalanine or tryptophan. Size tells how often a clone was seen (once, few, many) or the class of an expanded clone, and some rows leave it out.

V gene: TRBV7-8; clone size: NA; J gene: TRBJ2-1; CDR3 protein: CASSLGAGGLSYNEQFF
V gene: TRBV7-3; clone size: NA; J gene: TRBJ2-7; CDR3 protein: CASSLMGGAEQYF
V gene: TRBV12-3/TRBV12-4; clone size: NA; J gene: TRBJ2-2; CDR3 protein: CASSPRPGFTGELFF
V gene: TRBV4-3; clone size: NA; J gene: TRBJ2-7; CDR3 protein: CASSQGIRILYEQYF
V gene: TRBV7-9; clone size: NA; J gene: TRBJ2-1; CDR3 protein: CASSQLGGTLGYNEQFF
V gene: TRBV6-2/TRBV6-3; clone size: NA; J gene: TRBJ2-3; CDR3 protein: CASSYGRPDTQYF
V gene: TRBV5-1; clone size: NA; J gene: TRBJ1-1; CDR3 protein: CASSFSTEAFF
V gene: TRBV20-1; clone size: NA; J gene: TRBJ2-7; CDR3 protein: CSALRLAGDRIYEQYF
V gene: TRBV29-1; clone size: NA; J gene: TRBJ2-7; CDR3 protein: CSVGGQYEQYF
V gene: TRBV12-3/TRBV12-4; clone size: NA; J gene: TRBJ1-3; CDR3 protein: CASSLAGQGYGNTIYF
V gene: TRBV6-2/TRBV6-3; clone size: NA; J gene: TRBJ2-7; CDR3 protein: CASRPQGSYEQYF
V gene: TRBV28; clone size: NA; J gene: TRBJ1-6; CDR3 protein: CASIGALSSPLHF
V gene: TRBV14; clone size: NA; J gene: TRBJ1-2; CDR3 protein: CASSPSGAGGYTF
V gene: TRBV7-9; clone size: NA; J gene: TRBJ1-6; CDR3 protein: CASSLARTGDSPLHF
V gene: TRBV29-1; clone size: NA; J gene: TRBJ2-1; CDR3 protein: CSVEGDTEQFF
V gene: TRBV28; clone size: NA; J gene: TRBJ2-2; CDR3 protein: CASSLLGQGTGELFF
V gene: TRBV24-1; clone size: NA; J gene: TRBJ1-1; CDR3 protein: CATTAGPNTEAFF
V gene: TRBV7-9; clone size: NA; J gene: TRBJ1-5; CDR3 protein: CASSLGPYSNQPQHF
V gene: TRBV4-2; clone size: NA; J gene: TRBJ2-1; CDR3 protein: CASSQDRASGNDEQFF
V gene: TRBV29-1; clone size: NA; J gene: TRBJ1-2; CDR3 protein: CSVSSGTGHGYTF
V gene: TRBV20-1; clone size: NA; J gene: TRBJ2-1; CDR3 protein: CSATRSSSYNEQFF
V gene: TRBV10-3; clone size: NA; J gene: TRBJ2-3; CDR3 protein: CAIGSDGSDTQYF
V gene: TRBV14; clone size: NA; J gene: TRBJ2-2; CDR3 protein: CASSQAAGRITGELFF
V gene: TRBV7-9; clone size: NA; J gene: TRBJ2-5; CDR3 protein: CASSLVPQETQYF
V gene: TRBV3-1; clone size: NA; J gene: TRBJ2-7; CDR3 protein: CASSQDPRTGYYEQYF
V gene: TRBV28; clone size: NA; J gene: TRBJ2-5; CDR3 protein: CASSSLSQGETQYF
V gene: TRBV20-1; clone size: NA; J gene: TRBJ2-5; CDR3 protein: CSATTGTRIWGGETQYF
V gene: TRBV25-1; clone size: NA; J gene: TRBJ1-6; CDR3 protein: CASSETGGSSPLHF
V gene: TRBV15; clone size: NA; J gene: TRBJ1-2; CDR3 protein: CATSVEGQHGYTF
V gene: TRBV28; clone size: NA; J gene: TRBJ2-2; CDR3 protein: CASSWGEGVDTGELFF
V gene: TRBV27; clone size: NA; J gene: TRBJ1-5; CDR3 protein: CASSFGLSNQPQHF
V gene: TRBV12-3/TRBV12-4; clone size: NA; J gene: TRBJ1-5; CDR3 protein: CASSRQASNQPQHF
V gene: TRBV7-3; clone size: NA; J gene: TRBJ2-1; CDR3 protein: CASSPHSGGGSYNEQFF
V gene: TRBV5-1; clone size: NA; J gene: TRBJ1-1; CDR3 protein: CASSLRIGMSEAFF
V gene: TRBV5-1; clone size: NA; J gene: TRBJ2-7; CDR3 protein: CASSDGTGVTDEQYF
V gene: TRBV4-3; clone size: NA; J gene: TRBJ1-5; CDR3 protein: CASSQGQFNQPQHF
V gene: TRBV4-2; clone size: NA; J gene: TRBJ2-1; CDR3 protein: CASSHTYIGEQFF
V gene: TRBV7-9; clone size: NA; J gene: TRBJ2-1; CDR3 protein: CASSLVVTSGDRTYNEQFF
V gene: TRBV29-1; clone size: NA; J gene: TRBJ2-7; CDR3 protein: CSVEDLMAGAPGQYF
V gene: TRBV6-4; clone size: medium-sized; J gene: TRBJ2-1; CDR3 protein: CASSELAGSYNEQFF
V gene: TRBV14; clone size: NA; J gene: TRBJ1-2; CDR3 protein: CASSQALLNGYGYTF
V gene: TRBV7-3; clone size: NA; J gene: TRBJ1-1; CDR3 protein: CASSLTGTEAFF
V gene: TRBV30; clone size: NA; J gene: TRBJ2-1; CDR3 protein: CAWKTLRPTGQFF
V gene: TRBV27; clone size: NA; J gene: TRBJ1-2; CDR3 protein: CASSLSGGLGYGYTF
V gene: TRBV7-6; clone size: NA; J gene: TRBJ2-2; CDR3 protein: CASSHPLTGSGELFF
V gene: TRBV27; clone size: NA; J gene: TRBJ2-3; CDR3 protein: CARERATGGINDTQYF
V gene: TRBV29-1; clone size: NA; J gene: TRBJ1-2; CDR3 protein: CSVAQGTYNYGYTF
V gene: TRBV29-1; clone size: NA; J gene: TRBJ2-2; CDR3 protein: CSVWGRTGELFF
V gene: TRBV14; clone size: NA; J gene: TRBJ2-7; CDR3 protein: CASSQAADPYEQYF
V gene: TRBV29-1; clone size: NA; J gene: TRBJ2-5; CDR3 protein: CSVERVFSGRAEETQYF
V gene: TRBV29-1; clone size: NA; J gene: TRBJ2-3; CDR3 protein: CSVVRPPDTQYF
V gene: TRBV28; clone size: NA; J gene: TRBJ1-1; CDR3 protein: CASTAGRGKRYTEAFF